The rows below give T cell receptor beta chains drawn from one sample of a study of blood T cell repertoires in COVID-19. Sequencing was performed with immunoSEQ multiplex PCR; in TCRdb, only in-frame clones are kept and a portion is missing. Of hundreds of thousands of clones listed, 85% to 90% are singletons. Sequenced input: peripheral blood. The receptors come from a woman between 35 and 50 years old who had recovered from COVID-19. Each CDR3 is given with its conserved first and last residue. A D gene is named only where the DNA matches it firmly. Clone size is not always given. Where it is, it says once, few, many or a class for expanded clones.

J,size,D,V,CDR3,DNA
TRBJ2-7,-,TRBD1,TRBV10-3,CAILTGTYEQYF,TGTGCCATCCTGACAGGGACCTACGAGCAGTACTTC
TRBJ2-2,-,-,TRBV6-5,CASSYPGTGELFF,TGTGCCAGCAGTTACCCGGGCACCGGGGAGCTGTTTTTT
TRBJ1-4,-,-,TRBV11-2,CASSPYVTNEKLFF,TGTGCCAGCAGCCCCTACGTAACTAATGAAAAACTGTTTTTT
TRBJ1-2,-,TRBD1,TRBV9,CASSVRVEGTGSNYGYTF,TGTGCCAGCAGCGTACGAGTCGAGGGGACAGGCTCGAACTATGGCTACACCTTC
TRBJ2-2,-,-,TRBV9,CASSVGGRATGELFF,TGTGCCAGCAGCGTAGGGGGGCGAGCCACCGGGGAGCTGTTTTTT
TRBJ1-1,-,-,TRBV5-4,CASSRSGQSNTEAFF,TGTGCCAGCAGCCGGAGCGGACAGTCGAACACTGAAGCTTTCTTT
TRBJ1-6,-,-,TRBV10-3,CAISESGADGYSPLHF,TGTGCCATCAGTGAGTCGGGGGCAGACGGCTATTCACCCCTCCACTTT
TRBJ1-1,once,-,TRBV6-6,CASTTPQAGGTEAFF,TGTGCCAGCACTACCCCCCAGGCAGGAGGCACTGAAGCTTTCTTT
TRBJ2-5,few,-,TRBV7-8,CASSFDRQETQYF,TGTGCCAGCAGCTTCGACAGGCAAGAGACCCAGTACTTC
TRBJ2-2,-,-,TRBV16,CASSRALTGRTGELFF,TGTGCCAGCAGCCGGGCTTTGACAGGCCGCACCGGGGAGCTGTTTTTT
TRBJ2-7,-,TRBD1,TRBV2,CASSQGAYEQYF,TGTGCCAGCTCACAGGGGGCTTACGAGCAGTACTTC
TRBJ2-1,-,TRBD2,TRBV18,CASSPRLAADYNEQFF,TGTGCCAGCTCACCCCGACTAGCGGCGGACTACAATGAGCAGTTCTTC
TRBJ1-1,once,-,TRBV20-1,CSASLQGRAGTEAFF,TGCAGTGCTAGTCTGCAGGGAAGGGCCGGCACTGAAGCTTTCTTT
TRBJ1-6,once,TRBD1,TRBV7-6,CASSTQGANNSPLHF,TGTGCCAGCAGTACCCAGGGGGCGAATAATTCACCCCTCCACTTT
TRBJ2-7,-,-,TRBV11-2,CASSWTPSYEQYF,TGTGCCAGCAGCTGGACACCCTCCTACGAGCAGTACTTC
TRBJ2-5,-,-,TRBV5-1,CASSPEGETQYF,TGCGCCAGCAGCCCGGAGGGAGAGACCCAGTACTTC
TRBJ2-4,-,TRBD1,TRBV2,CASSERWTGEHIQYF,TGTGCCAGCAGTGAACGCTGGACAGGGGAACACATTCAGTACTTC
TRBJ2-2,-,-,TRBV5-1,CASSLDGGLNTGELFF,TGCGCCAGCAGCCTCGACGGCGGTCTGAACACCGGGGAGCTGTTTTTT
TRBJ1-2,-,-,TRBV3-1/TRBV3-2,CASSQANRPPTNYGYTF,TGTGCCAGCAGCCAAGCCAACAGACCCCCGACTAACTATGGCTACACCTTC
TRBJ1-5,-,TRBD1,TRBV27,CASSSTGTGYSNQPQHF,TGTGCCAGCAGCTCCACCGGGACAGGGTATAGCAATCAGCCCCAGCATTTT
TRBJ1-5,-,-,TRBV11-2,CASSRQLNQPQHF,TGTGCCAGCAGCCGACAGCTCAATCAGCCCCAGCATTTT
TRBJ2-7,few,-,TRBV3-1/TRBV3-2,CASSQDLGGSSYEQYF,TGTGCCAGCAGCCAAGATCTCGGAGGTTCCTCCTACGAGCAGTACTTC
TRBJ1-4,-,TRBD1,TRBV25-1,CASSDNRGREKLFF,TGTGCCAGCAGTGACAACAGGGGCCGTGAAAAACTGTTTTTT
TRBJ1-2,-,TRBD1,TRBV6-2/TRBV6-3,CASSYRQGARGYTF,TGTGCCAGCAGTTACCGTCAGGGGGCAAGGGGCTACACCTTC
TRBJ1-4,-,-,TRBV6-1,CASSETGHFNEKLFF,TGTGCCAGCAGTGAAACGGGACACTTTAATGAAAAACTGTTTTTT
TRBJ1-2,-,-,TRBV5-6,CASSLWWDTGMGLNYGYTF,TGTGCCAGCAGCTTGTGGTGGGACACGGGGATGGGGCTAAACTATGGCTACACCTTC
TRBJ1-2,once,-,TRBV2,CASSDGSLYGYTF,TGTGCCAGCAGTGATGGCAGTCTCTATGGCTACACCTTC
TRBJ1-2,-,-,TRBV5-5,CASRRQEVVSANYGYTF,TGTGCCAGCAGACGACAGGAGGTTGTTTCAGCTAACTATGGCTACACCTTC
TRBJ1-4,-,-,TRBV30,CAWSPNLNEKLFF,TGTGCCTGGAGTCCCAACTTGAATGAAAAACTGTTTTTT
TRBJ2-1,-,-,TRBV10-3,CAISESLFLSSYNEQFF,TGTGCCATCAGTGAGTCGCTGTTTCTAAGCTCCTACAATGAGCAGTTCTTC
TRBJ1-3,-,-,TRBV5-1,CASSRGGVSSGNTIYF,TGCGCCAGCAGCCGGGGAGGGGTGAGCTCTGGAAACACCATATATTTT
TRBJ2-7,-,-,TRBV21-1,CASSKGLAPAYEQYF,TGTGCCAGCAGCAAAGGTCTAGCGCCGGCTTACGAGCAGTACTTC
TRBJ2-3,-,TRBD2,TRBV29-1,CSVLAGGVTDTQYF,TGCAGCGTCCTAGCGGGGGGAGTCACAGATACGCAGTATTTT
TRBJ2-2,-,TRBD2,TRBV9,CASSPGEGKGTGELFF,TGTGCCAGCAGCCCGGGGGAGGGAAAGGGGACCGGGGAGCTGTTTTTT
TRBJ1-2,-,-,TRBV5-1,CASSLGLAFNYGYTF,TGCGCCAGCAGCTTGGGGCTCGCATTTAACTATGGCTACACCTTC
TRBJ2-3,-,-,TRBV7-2,CASSLIGRPDTQYF,TGTGCCAGCAGCTTAATAGGGAGGCCAGATACGCAGTATTTT
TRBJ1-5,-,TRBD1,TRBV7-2,CASSRGSGGNQPQHF,TGTGCCAGCAGCCGTGGTTCAGGGGGGAATCAGCCCCAGCATTTT
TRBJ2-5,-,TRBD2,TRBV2,CASQNSGGEGETQYF,TGTGCCAGCCAGAATAGCGGGGGTGAGGGAGAGACCCAGTACTTC
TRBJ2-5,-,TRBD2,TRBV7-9,CASSLVRGGETQYF,TGTGCCAGCAGCTTAGTCCGGGGGGGTGAGACCCAGTACTTC
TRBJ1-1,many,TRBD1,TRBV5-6,CASTPGQGGRRAFF,TGTGCCAGCACCCCGGGACAGGGGGGAAGGCGGGCTTTCTTT
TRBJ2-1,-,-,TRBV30,CAWSLQGNEQFF,TGTGCCTGGAGTTTACAGGGAAATGAGCAGTTCTTC
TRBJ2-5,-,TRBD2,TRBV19,CASSTRPGLAVKRGETQYF,TGTGCCAGTAGTACTCGCCCTGGACTAGCGGTGAAGAGGGGGGAGACCCAGTACTTC
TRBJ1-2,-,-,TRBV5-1,CASSRDSYGYTF,TGCGCCAGCAGCCGGGATTCCTATGGCTACACCTTC
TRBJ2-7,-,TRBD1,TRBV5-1,CASSPMGGRGQGSTYEQYF,TGCGCCAGCAGCCCAATGGGGGGTAGGGGACAGGGTTCTACCTACGAGCAGTACTTC
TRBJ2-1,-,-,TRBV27,CASSLWRGGSYNEQFF,TGTGCCAGCAGTCTCTGGCGGGGAGGCTCCTACAATGAGCAGTTCTTC
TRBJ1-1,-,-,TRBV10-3,CAISEVGEEAFF,TGTGCCATCAGTGAGGTTGGGGAGGAGGCTTTCTTT
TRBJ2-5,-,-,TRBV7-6,CASSPGTTPLKTQYF,TGTGCCAGCAGCCCCGGGACAACCCCTCTTAAAACCCAGTACTTC
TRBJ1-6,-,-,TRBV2,CASTYRVRPPLHF,TGTGCCAGCACCTACAGGGTTAGACCACCCCTCCACTTT
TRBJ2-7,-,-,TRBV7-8,CASSLARYSNEQYF,TGTGCCAGCAGCTTAGCGCGTTATTCAAACGAGCAGTACTTC